A selection of T cell receptor beta chains follows, all from one sample in a study of blood T cell repertoires in COVID-19. Some clones are missing from TCRdb's copy, which holds only in-frame ones; the method was immunoSEQ multiplex PCR. The sample contains under 95,000 clones, 80% to 90% of which appear only once. Sequenced: peripheral blood. These receptors all come from a human donor in a cohort sampled during active COVID-19. Both conserved end residues are part of each CDR3. D genes are given only for firm matches. Expanded clones are given a class, and other clones once, few, many or no size at all.

cdr3_nt cdr3_aa v_call clone_size d_call j_call
TGTGCCAGCAGCTTGGTTAGCCCGGCGTACGAGCAGTACTTC CASSLVSPAYEQYF TRBV5-6 NA NA TRBJ2-7
TGTGCCAGCAGCCCCGGGACTCTAGAGACCCAGTACTTC CASSPGTLETQYF TRBV5-4 NA NA TRBJ2-5
TGTGCCAGCAGCTTGTCTGGCAGGACTAACTATGGCTACACCTTC CASSLSGRTNYGYTF TRBV5-4 NA NA TRBJ1-2
TGTGCCAGCAGCTTTGGACAGCAAGAGACCCAGTACTTC CASSFGQQETQYF TRBV5-4 once NA TRBJ2-5
TGTGCCAGCAGCCCATTTAGGGGAGGCGTAGATGGCTACACCTTC CASSPFRGGVDGYTF TRBV9 NA NA TRBJ1-2
TGTGCCAGCAGTTACTCCCTCGAGGAGGGAGATGAGCAGTTCTTC CASSYSLEEGDEQFF TRBV6-5 NA NA TRBJ2-1
TGTGCCAGCAGTTCTGGACTAGCGGGGGGGCGCGATACGCAGTATTTT CASSSGLAGGRDTQYF TRBV27 NA TRBD2 TRBJ2-3
TGTGCCAGCTCACCACCGCTGGCGGGAGCCCAGGGTGAGCAGTACTTC CASSPPLAGAQGEQYF TRBV18 NA TRBD2 TRBJ2-7
TGTGCCAGCAGCTTAGAGACAGGGGGCACCGGGGAGCTGTTTTTT CASSLETGGTGELFF TRBV11-3 NA TRBD1 TRBJ2-2
TGCGCCAGCAGTCACCCCGGGACTAGCGGGGGGGCGAGGAACGAGCAGTACTTC CASSHPGTSGGARNEQYF TRBV4-1 few TRBD2 TRBJ2-7
TGTGCCAGCTCACCGGGCGAGGGATACGGAAACACCATATATTTT CASSPGEGYGNTIYF TRBV18 NA NA TRBJ1-3
TGTGCCAGCAGCTTACGGGTCCGGGGAGATAATTCACCCCTCCACTTT CASSLRVRGDNSPLHF TRBV7-2 NA NA TRBJ1-6
TGTGCCAGCAGCTTGGGACCCGGGGGCGAGCAGTACTTC CASSLGPGGEQYF TRBV11-3 NA NA TRBJ2-7
TGTGCCACCGTAGAGGCTCAGCCCCAGCATTTT CATVEAQPQHF TRBV24-1 NA NA TRBJ1-5
TGTGCCAGTAGAGGGGCGGATTGGGAGACCCAGTACTTC CASRGADWETQYF TRBV19 NA NA TRBJ2-5
TGTGCCAGCAGCTTAGGGGCAGGGGACGGAAACACCATATATTTT CASSLGAGDGNTIYF TRBV7-9 NA NA TRBJ1-3
TGTGCCAGCAGTTTATGGACCGGGACAGGGTCGACTGAAGCTTTCTTT CASSLWTGTGSTEAFF TRBV27 NA TRBD1 TRBJ1-1
TGCGCCAGCAGCACCGCACCGCAGGGGAATGGAAACACCATATATTTT CASSTAPQGNGNTIYF TRBV5-1 NA NA TRBJ1-3
TGTGCCAGCAGTTCCGCGGAAGCTGGAAACACCATATATTTT CASSSAEAGNTIYF TRBV28 NA NA TRBJ1-3
TGTGCCAGCATTTTTGGACAGGGGATTTCCTACGAGCAGTACTTC CASIFGQGISYEQYF TRBV2 NA TRBD1 TRBJ2-7
TGTGCCAGCAGCTTACACTCCGGGTGGGTCTACGAGCAGTACTTC CASSLHSGWVYEQYF TRBV7-9 NA NA TRBJ2-7
TGTGCCAGCACCCTCCAGGGGGCAGAAAGCTATGGCTACACCTTC CASTLQGAESYGYTF TRBV28 NA TRBD1 TRBJ1-2
TGTGCCGCCTTTTCAGGGGGCTCCTACAATGAGCAGTTCTTC CAAFSGGSYNEQFF TRBV6-5 NA TRBD1 TRBJ2-1
TGTGCCAGCTCACCAGACTCGGGGGAAGCTTTCTTT CASSPDSGEAFF TRBV18 NA NA TRBJ1-1
TGTGCCAGCAGCTCGACTAGCGGGAGAGGTACCGGGGAGCTGTTTTTT CASSSTSGRGTGELFF TRBV5-4 NA TRBD2 TRBJ2-2
TGTGCCAGCAGCCAAGATTGGGGGGGTTCAGAGACCCAGTACTTC CASSQDWGGSETQYF TRBV3-1/TRBV3-2 NA TRBD2 TRBJ2-5
TGTGCCAGCAGTAGGGTAGGGGACAATGAGCAGTTCTTC CASSRVGDNEQFF TRBV6-5 NA NA TRBJ2-1
TGTGCCAGCAGCTTAGAGGCTGGAGTTCTCTTT CASSLEAGVLF TRBV7-9 NA NA TRBJ1-1
TGTGCCAGCAGCCCCCGGACAGGGCCTGAAAAACTGTTTTTT CASSPRTGPEKLFF TRBV5-6 few TRBD1 TRBJ1-4
TGTGCCTACAGTCTCGGGAGAGGTTACGAGCAGTACTTC CAYSLGRGYEQYF TRBV30 NA NA TRBJ2-7
TGTGCCAGCTCACCAGGAACAGGGCAACGGACTAGCGGGGTCTCCTACGAGCAGTACTTC CASSPGTGQRTSGVSYEQYF TRBV18 NA TRBD2 TRBJ2-7
TGTGCCACAAATACAGGGGGAGCCTCTGGAAACACCATATATTTT CATNTGGASGNTIYF TRBV28 NA TRBD1 TRBJ1-3
TGTGCCAGCAGCCCGAAGCTTTACTCTGGAAACACCATATATTTT CASSPKLYSGNTIYF TRBV9 NA NA TRBJ1-3
TGTGCCAGCAGCGTAGGCGGGGGGTACCAAGAGACCCAGTACTTC CASSVGGGYQETQYF TRBV9 NA TRBD2 TRBJ2-5
TGTGCCAGCATTCGTCAGGGGGCGAGTATCTATGGCTACACCTTC CASIRQGASIYGYTF TRBV21-1 NA NA TRBJ1-2
TGCGCCAGCAGCTCGCTACAGGGGGCGTCTGGTTACGAGCAGTACTTC CASSSLQGASGYEQYF TRBV5-1 NA TRBD1 TRBJ2-7
TGTGCCATCAGGGACAGGGAGGAAACTGAAGCTTTCTTT CAIRDREETEAFF TRBV10-3 once TRBD1 TRBJ1-1
TGCGCCAGCAGCTCCCTAGGCGACGAGCAGTACTTC CASSSLGDEQYF TRBV5-1 once NA TRBJ2-7
TGTGCCAGCAGCTTTAATAGCTTTAATTCGGATACGCAGTATTTT CASSFNSFNSDTQYF TRBV7-3 NA NA TRBJ2-3
TGTGCCAGCAGCGCTCGCGGGGGGGACACTGAAGCTTTCTTT CASSARGGDTEAFF TRBV9 NA NA TRBJ1-1
TGTGCCAGCAGTTACTCCGGGACTGAATCCTATGGCTACACCTTC CASSYSGTESYGYTF TRBV6-6 once NA TRBJ1-2
TGTGCCAGCAGTGAAATCCCTAGCGGGAGGGTCGCCTACGAGCAGTACTTC CASSEIPSGRVAYEQYF TRBV6-1 NA TRBD2 TRBJ2-7
TGTGCAAGTCGCTTAGAGGAAGATAGGAGCAAAGGAAACACCATATATTTT CASRLEEDRSKGNTIYF TRBV12-2 NA NA TRBJ1-3
TGTGCCAGCAGTGCCGGGACTAGCACAGATACGCAGTATTTT CASSAGTSTDTQYF TRBV6-4 few NA TRBJ2-3
TGTGCCAGCAGGACCGCGGGGGAAGAGACCCAGTACTTC CASRTAGEETQYF TRBV11-2 NA TRBD2 TRBJ2-5
TGTGCCAGTAGCTTCTCGGGGGGGGGATTTAGCACAGATACGCAGTATTTT CASSFSGGGFSTDTQYF TRBV19 NA TRBD2 TRBJ2-3
TGTGCCACCAGTGATCGTGGGGGGGTTAGCGGGGGCACAGATACGCAGTATTTT CATSDRGGVSGGTDTQYF TRBV24-1 NA TRBD2 TRBJ2-3
TGTGCCAGCAGTACAGGGGATAACACTGAAGCTTTCTTT CASSTGDNTEAFF TRBV27 NA TRBD1 TRBJ1-1
TGCGCCAGCAGCCAAGAGACGGGTGGCTCCTACGAGCAGTACTTC CASSQETGGSYEQYF TRBV4-1 NA NA TRBJ2-7
TGCGCCAGCAGCTGGGACAGAGGCGAGCAGTACTTC CASSWDRGEQYF TRBV5-1 NA TRBD1 TRBJ2-7
TGTGCCAGCAGCTTAGCAGGGCGGCACACTGAAGCTTTCTTT CASSLAGRHTEAFF TRBV5-4 NA NA TRBJ1-1
TGTGCCAGCAGATTTGGACAGAGCACAGATACGCAGTATTTT CASRFGQSTDTQYF TRBV14 NA NA TRBJ2-3
TGTGCCAGCAGACGGACAGGGCCGACCACCGGGGAGCTGTTTTTT CASRRTGPTTGELFF TRBV6-5 NA TRBD1 TRBJ2-2